This passage covers 21 T cell receptor beta chains from one sample sequenced in a study of Ad26.COV2.S vaccination and SARS-CoV-2 variants. Treatment indicated: roughly 20 received Ad26.COV2.S at low or high dose, single or two shots; about 5 received placebo; per-sample allocation not given. The study sampled participants on day 63 after the first vaccine or placebo injection. Measured with immunoSEQ multiplex PCR; TCRdb has only the in-frame clones, and not every one. The sample has some 410,000 clones, 92% seen once. The sample was peripheral blood, taken in a trial of Ad26.COV2.S vaccine versus placebo. These receptors were collected from a person between 18 and 60 years old who received the Ad26.COV2.S COVID-19 vaccine or a placebo.

The CDR3 here is CASSLVAGGFRTQYF. In DNA form, the CDR3 reads TGTGCCAGCAGCTTGGTGGCGGGGGGCTTCCGGACCCAGTACTTC. V gene TRBV5-6 combines with J gene TRBJ2-5; 8 nucleotides match TRBD2. CDR3 length: 15 amino acids. With 0 bases clipped from V and 7 bases from J, the junction kept 8 bases outside the gene matches. Germline lookup yields CDR1 SGHDT and CDR2 YYEEEE.

The chain has TRBV5-8 and TRBJ2-3; the D gene could be TRBD1 or TRBD2 (5 bases each). CDR3 size: 15 residues. Germline-derived CDR1 and CDR2 are SGHTS and YDEGEE. V lost 1 base to trimming and J lost 5 bases, with 14 bases between them. The CDR3: CASSLMGRGLDTQYF. The CDR3, as DNA: TGTGCCAGCAGCTTGATGGGACGGGGATTAGATACGCAGTATTTT.

The J gene is TRBJ2-3, the V gene TRBV19, with 11 bases lining up with TRBD2. Germline CDR1 and CDR2: LNHDA and SQIVND (reference sequence). The CDR3 contains 20 residues. V shed 5 bases, J shed 3 bases, and the junction held 19 bases outside the gene matches. The CDR3 DNA is TGTGCCAGTAGTTTCGTCGACTGGGTGACTAGCGGGGAGTCGACAGATACGCAGTATTTT. Its translation: CASSFVDWVTSGESTDTQYF.

The rearrangement joins TRBV6-5 to TRBJ2-7; 7 bases fit TRBD1. The CDR3 has 15 residues. V gave up 0 bases and J gave up 0 bases; unmatched junction bases: 2. Per the germline V gene, CDR1 is MNHEY and CDR2 is SVGAGI. The CDR3 DNA reads TGTGCCAGCAGTTACTCTGGGACAGACTCCTACGAGCAGTACTTC. This codes for CASSYSGTDSYEQYF.

This chain connects TRBV5-1 to TRBJ2-1; D might be TRBD1 (5 bases). The CDR3 has 16 residues. In germline, CDR1 is SGHRS, CDR2 YFSETQ. Trimming pared 3 bases from V and 1 base from J, leaving 14 bases between. The DNA of the CDR3 is TGCGCCAGCAGCTCGGCCAACCAGGGATCCTACAATGAGCAGTTCTTC. The encoded protein is CASSSANQGSYNEQFF.

V usage is TRBV4-1 and J usage is TRBJ1-1, with no clear D. The CDR3 totals 15 residues. The V end was cut by 3 bases, the J end by 1 base, with 12 bases between. Germline loops: CDR1 MGHRA, CDR2 YSYEKL. The CDR3 here is CASSHRNVPNTEAFF. The CDR3 DNA is TGCGCCAGCAGCCATAGGAACGTCCCGAACACTGAAGCTTTCTTT.

The chain couples TRBV4-3 to TRBJ2-1; 9 positions match TRBD2. J was trimmed by 4 bases and V by 4 bases; bases with no gene match: 5. The germline V gene has CDR1 LGHNA and CDR2 YSLEER. CDR3 length: 15 residues. CDR3 nucleotides: TGCGCCAGCAGCCCCCGACTAGCGGATTACAATGAGCAGTTCTTC. Translated, it gives CASSPRLADYNEQFF.

The J gene is TRBJ2-7, the V gene TRBV2; the match to TRBD1 covers 9 bases. CDR3 size: 15 residues. Unmatched junction bases numbered 12, after V lost 6 bases and J lost 6 bases. Germline V gene sequence: CDR1 SNHLY, CDR2 FYNNEI. CDR3 in amino acids: CASSVTGTGTVEQYF. The CDR3 DNA reads TGTGCCAGCAGCGTAACCGGGACAGGGACGGTCGAGCAGTACTTC.

The chain combines TRBV19 with TRBJ2-7, with D possibly being TRBD1 (5 bases). Per the germline V gene, CDR1 is LNHDA and CDR2 is SQIVND (reference sequence). This CDR3 comprises 14 residues. V dropped 5 bases and J dropped 4 bases, with 15 bases sitting between them. The CDR3 DNA sequence: TGTGCCAGTAGTGCGGCAGGGCAGTTATACGAGCAGTACTTC. Protein: CASSAAGQLYEQYF. Complete variable domain (other parts from reference TRBV19 and TRBJ2-7): DGGITQSPKYLFRKEGQNVTLSCEQNLNHDAMYWYRQDPGQGLRLIYYSQIVNDFQKGDIAEGYSVSREKKESFPLTVTSAQKNPTAFYLCASSAAGQLYEQYFGPGTRLTVT.

This chain uses TRBV25-1 with TRBJ1-3; TRBD1 might be the D (5 bases). The CDR3 length is 13 residues. The germline V gene encodes CDR1 MGHDK and CDR2 SYGVNS. Trimming removed 3 bases at V and 8 bases at J, with 11 bases between. This chain's CDR3 is CASSDGRGDTIYF. The CDR3 DNA is TGTGCCAGCAGTGACGGCCGGGGGGACACCATATATTTT.

The chain has TRBV13 and TRBJ1-2; D is perhaps TRBD1 (6 bases). Trimming left V 1 base short and J 6 bases short, with 9 bases between. This CDR3 is built from 13 residues. Germline CDR1 PRHDT, CDR2 FYEKMQ (reference sequence). The CDR3 loop is CASSLEAGDGYTF. Written as DNA, the CDR3 is TGTGCCAGCAGCTTAGAAGCAGGGGATGGCTACACCTTC. Based on the CDR3 plus reference TRBV13 and TRBJ1-2, the full variable domain is AAGVIQSPRHLIKEKRETATLKCYPIPRHDTVYWYQQGPGQDPQFLISFYEKMQSDKGSIPDRFSAQQFSDYHSELNMSSLELGDSALYFCASSLEAGDGYTFGSGTRLTVV.

The chain joins TRBV12-3 or TRBV12-4 to TRBJ2-5, with D perhaps matching TRBD1 or TRBD2 (5 bases each). V lost 7 bases, J lost 0 bases, and 9 bases lay in between. This CDR3 region has 13 residues. This CDR3 is CASIGTDQETQYF. The CDR3 DNA is TGTGCCAGCATTGGGACCGACCAAGAGACCCAGTACTTC.

The gene calls are TRBV7-2 and TRBJ2-7, with D possibly TRBD2 on 5 matching bases. V gave up 3 bases and J gave up 2 bases, with 14 bases separating them. There are 15 residues in the CDR3. CDR1 and CDR2 (germline): SGHTA, FQGNSA. DNA for the CDR3: TGTGCCAGCAGCTTGGCCAGCGGTAACCCCTACGAGCAGTACTTC. The encoded protein is CASSLASGNPYEQYF.

This sequence joins TRBV19 and TRBJ1-1, with 7 positions matching TRBD1. The J segment lost 5 bases and the V segment lost 4 bases, leaving 19 bases of the junction unmatched. The germline gives CDR1 LNHDA, CDR2 SQIVND (reference sequence). The CDR3 runs to 18 residues. The chain's CDR3 is CASSTYTLIRDSRTEAFF. The DNA of the CDR3 is TGTGCCAGTAGTACTTACACACTCATAAGGGACAGCCGGACTGAAGCTTTCTTT.

The J gene is TRBJ1-3, the V gene TRBV28; TRBD1 might be the D (5 bases). The CDR3 has 14 residues. Germline CDR1 reads MDHEN; CDR2 reads SYDVKM. V lost 5 bases to trimming and J lost 11 bases, with 19 bases between them. CDR3 protein: CASSQTLGGRSIYF. For the CDR3, the DNA is TGTGCCAGCAGTCAGACGTTGGGGGGGAGGTCCATATATTTT.

The chain is built from TRBV24-1 and TRBJ1-2; D not resolved. CDR3 length equals 14 residues. V dropped 3 bases and J dropped 2 bases, with 9 bases sitting between them. Germline CDR1 and CDR2: KGHDR and SFDVKD. In DNA, the CDR3 is TGTGCCACCAGTGATAGCCCCCCGAACTATGGCTACACCTTC. This encodes CATSDSPPNYGYTF.

The count of this clone is one. The chain recombines TRBV5-6 with TRBJ1-1, with D unresolved. The V and J ends lost 0 bases and 1 base respectively, with 7 bases between them. Germline V gives CDR1 SGHDT, CDR2 YYEEEE. CDR3 length equals 14 residues. The CDR3 loop reads CASSLGAGNTEAFF. CDR3 bases: TGTGCCAGCAGCTTGGGGGCAGGGAACACTGAAGCTTTCTTT.

This chain connects TRBV28 to TRBJ2-3; D possibly matches TRBD1 or TRBD2 (5 bases each). Germline CDR1 reads MDHEN; CDR2 reads SYDVKM. Trimming removed 6 bases from V and 2 bases from J, with 18 bases in between. The CDR3 spans 16 residues. Here the CDR3 DNA reads TGTGCCAGCAGAGGGTGGGGGACGGACCTCACAGATACGCAGTATTTT. Its protein product is CASRGWGTDLTDTQYF.

This chain connects TRBV19 to TRBJ2-3, with no clear D. Germline assignment: CDR1 LNHDA and CDR2 SQIVND (reference sequence). The V end lost 7 bases, the J end lost 0 bases, and 2 bases lay between the germline ends. The CDR3 consists of 11 residues. The CDR3 DNA follows: TGTGCCAGTACTAGCACAGATACGCAGTATTTT. It encodes CASTSTDTQYF.

The rearrangement joins TRBV2 to TRBJ1-6, with 7 bases lining up with TRBD1. Trimming removed 8 bases from V and 10 bases from J; junction bases left unmatched: 17. Germline V gene sequence: CDR1 SNHLY, CDR2 FYNNEI. This CDR3 is 16 amino acids long. The CDR3 protein is CASVTPSGTVKSPLHF. DNA for the CDR3: TGTGCCAGCGTTACCCCGTCCGGGACAGTAAAATCACCCCTCCACTTT. Complete variable domain (other parts from reference TRBV2 and TRBJ1-6): EPEVTQTPSHQVTQMGQEVILRCVPISNHLYFYWYRQILGQKVEFLVSFYNNEISEKSEIFDDQFSVERPDGSNFTLKIRSTKLEDSAMYFCASVTPSGTVKSPLHFGNGTRLTVT.

The genes are TRBV27 and TRBJ2-2; D not resolved. CDR1 and CDR2 from the germline V gene are MNHEY and SMNVEV (reference sequence). Trimming cost V 0 bases and J 7 bases, with 9 bases left between them. This CDR3 is 14 amino acids long. This CDR3 is CASSLSKGFGELFF. CDR3 coding DNA: TGTGCCAGCAGTTTATCGAAAGGCTTCGGGGAGCTGTTTTTT.